These T cell receptor beta chains were read from a single sample in a study of T cell responses to AZD1222 COVID-19 vaccine. Assay used: immunoSEQ multiplex PCR; TCRdb lists only in-frame clones, some missing. The sample shows 180,000 or so clones, roughly 91% of them seen only once. The specimen was peripheral blood, collected 28 days after the second AZD1222 dose. The receptors shown here come from an adult who received the AZD1222 COVID-19 vaccine. Each CDR3 is given with its conserved first and last residue. Each record gives: clone size, V gene, D gene, J gene, CDR3 protein, CDR3 DNA. D genes are given only for firm matches. Some rows mark clone size as missing; the rest say once, few, many or name a class of expanded clone.

>.|TRBV28|.|TRBJ2-5
CASSFESLETQYF
TGTGCCAGCAGTTTCGAGTCTTTGGAGACCCAGTACTTC
>.|TRBV10-3|.|TRBJ1-2
CAISDTTVNYGYTF
TGTGCCATCAGCGACACGACAGTTAACTATGGCTACACCTTC
>.|TRBV6-2/TRBV6-3|TRBD1|TRBJ1-1
CASRPQTGADTEAFF
TGTGCCAGCAGACCTCAGACAGGGGCGGACACTGAAGCTTTCTTT
>.|TRBV5-1|TRBD1|TRBJ1-4
CASSRDSFNEKLFF
TGCGCCAGCAGTCGGGACAGCTTTAATGAAAAACTGTTTTTT
>.|TRBV9|TRBD1|TRBJ2-7
CASSPGDRAYEQYF
TGTGCCAGCAGCCCCGGGGACAGGGCCTACGAGCAGTACTTC
>.|TRBV5-1|.|TRBJ2-2
CASSLPVANTGELFF
TGCGCCAGCAGCTTGCCGGTCGCGAACACCGGGGAGCTGTTTTTT
>once|TRBV5-3|TRBD1|TRBJ1-6
CARSIDRGPLDF
TGTGCCAGAAGCATAGACAGGGGACCCTTAGACTTT
>.|TRBV28|.|TRBJ2-7
CASSFGGAAYEQYF
TGTGCCAGCAGTTTTGGGGGGGCGGCCTACGAGCAGTACTTC
>once|TRBV28|.|TRBJ2-3
CASSWRGLGGGTDTQYF
TGTGCCAGCAGTTGGCGTGGACTAGGGGGCGGCACAGATACGCAGTATTTT
>.|TRBV28|.|TRBJ2-1
CASSPGTVLNEQFF
TGTGCCAGCAGTCCCGGGACGGTACTCAATGAGCAGTTCTTC
>.|TRBV19|.|TRBJ1-2
CASTVRAPNYGYTF
TGTGCCAGTACCGTCAGGGCCCCTAACTATGGCTACACCTTC
>.|TRBV15|TRBD1|TRBJ1-4
CATSNRDRGEKLFF
TGTGCCACCAGCAACCGGGACAGGGGTGAAAAACTGTTTTTT
>.|TRBV13|.|TRBJ2-2
CASSFGIPGELFF
TGTGCCAGCAGCTTCGGAATCCCCGGGGAGCTGTTTTTT
>few|TRBV28|.|TRBJ1-5
CATQEGGNQPQHF
TGTGCCACCCAGGAGGGGGGCAATCAGCCCCAGCATTTT
>.|TRBV11-2|TRBD2|TRBJ2-7
CASSLGSGGPYEQYF
TGTGCCAGCAGCTTAGGTAGCGGGGGCCCCTACGAGCAGTACTTC
>.|TRBV9|.|TRBJ1-1
CASSVGGANTEAFF
TGTGCCAGCAGCGTAGGTGGGGCGAACACTGAAGCTTTCTTT
>few|TRBV6-5|.|TRBJ2-1
CASSTGLQGEQFF
TGTGCCAGCAGTACCGGACTGCAGGGTGAGCAGTTCTTC
>.|TRBV5-1|.|TRBJ1-2
CASSLIAAYGYTF
TGCGCCAGCAGCTTGATCGCGGCCTATGGCTACACCTTC
>.|TRBV7-9|.|TRBJ2-7
CASSLGDGPYEQYF
TGTGCCAGCAGCTTAGGGGACGGTCCCTACGAGCAGTACTTC
>.|TRBV12-3/TRBV12-4|.|TRBJ1-1
CASSFSEGTEAFF
TGTGCCAGCAGTTTTTCAGAGGGAACTGAAGCTTTCTTT
>few|TRBV18|TRBD2|TRBJ2-3
CASSPSLAVSTDTQYF
TGTGCCAGCTCACCATCACTAGCGGTTAGCACAGATACGCAGTATTTT
>.|TRBV19|.|TRBJ2-1
CASSALARRKEQFF
TGTGCCAGTAGTGCGTTGGCCCGAAGAAAGGAGCAGTTCTTC
>.|TRBV28|TRBD2|TRBJ2-1
CASSSGTSGTYNEQFF
TGTGCCAGCAGTTCCGGGACTAGCGGGACATACAATGAGCAGTTCTTC
>.|TRBV3-1/TRBV3-2|.|TRBJ2-5
CASSYDRRGSETQYF
TGTGCCAGCAGTTACGACAGGAGGGGATCGGAGACCCAGTACTTC
>.|TRBV19|.|TRBJ2-1
CASSLSFKLDYNEQFF
TGTGCCAGTAGTTTGTCCTTCAAACTAGACTACAATGAGCAGTTCTTC
>.|TRBV12-3/TRBV12-4|.|TRBJ1-1
CASGYGEAFF
TGTGCCAGCGGCTACGGAGAAGCTTTCTTT
>once|TRBV4-2|.|TRBJ1-1
CASSRNTDINTEAFF
TGTGCCAGCAGCCGAAACACCGACATAAACACTGAAGCTTTCTTT
>.|TRBV27|TRBD2|TRBJ2-2
CASSWGLAGAAGELFF
TGTGCCAGCAGTTGGGGACTAGCGGGAGCGGCCGGGGAGCTGTTTTTT
>once|TRBV19|.|TRBJ2-1
CASSIEGRGNEQFF
TGTGCCAGTAGTATAGAAGGCAGGGGAAATGAGCAGTTCTTC
>.|TRBV2|TRBD1|TRBJ1-5
CASSETTGLGEPQHF
TGTGCCAGCAGTGAAACGACAGGGTTGGGTGAGCCCCAGCATTTT
>.|TRBV6-2/TRBV6-3|.|TRBJ1-4
CASSSRVRRTNEKLFF
TGTGCCAGCAGTTCCCGGGTCAGACGGACTAATGAAAAACTGTTTTTT
>.|TRBV27|.|TRBJ2-6
CASSLESPDRSGANVLTF
TGTGCCAGCAGTTTAGAATCCCCAGACAGATCTGGGGCCAACGTCCTGACTTTC